The present T cell receptor (beta chain) was sequenced within a study of cytotoxic CD8 clonotypes in ibrutinib-treated CLL. Findings and caveats of the study: Rising at ibrutinib response, clonality subsequently fell back toward baseline at progression. The clonality rise at ibrutinib response reflected private clonotype expansion.

CDR1 and CDR2 from the germline V gene are KGHSH and LQKENI. This CDR3 has 14 amino acids. Between the trimmed V and J ends, which lost 6 bases and 5 bases, there was a span of 17 bases. Sequencing was performed with immunoSEQ multiplex PCR; in TCRdb, only in-frame clones are kept and a portion is missing. Of a few hundred thousand clones in the sample, under 80% were seen once. Worth noting for this clone: The antigen remains undetermined.

The rearrangement joins TRBV18 to TRBJ2-7; D not certain. Sequencing was performed on PBMCs, taken after 24 months of ibrutinib treatment. The clonotype was recovered from a human donor with chronic lymphocytic leukemia. The CDR3 DNA sequence: TGTGCCAGCTCCCCTCGTGTTCCTGGGGACGAGCAGTACTTC. Protein: CASSPRVPGDEQYF.